The 32 T cell receptor beta chains listed next were all sequenced from one sample in a study of T cell repertoires in MIS-A myocarditis. This table comes from immunoSEQ multiplex PCR, and its TCRdb copy is limited to in-frame clones, with some not included. The sample shows roughly 12,000 clones, 65% to 90% of them seen only once. The sample was right ventricle heart tissue obtained at autopsy. All receptors come from a man between 18 and 29 years old with fulminant myocarditis from multisystem inflammatory syndrome in adults (MIS-A) after COVID-19.

The CDR3 DNA is TGTGCCATCACGCAGGGGGCAGGTACTGAAGCTTTCTTT. This encodes CAITQGAGTEAFF. The chain is built from TRBV10-3 and TRBJ1-1, with TRBD1 identical over 8 bases. V shed 7 bases and J 5 bases; nucleotides not matched to a gene: 6. This CDR3 spans 13 amino acids. Germline-derived CDR1 and CDR2 are ENHRY and SYGVKD.

The chain employs TRBV5-5 and TRBJ2-1, with 11 positions matching TRBD2. Unmatched junction bases numbered 3, after V lost 0 bases and J lost 1 base. This CDR3 contains 17 residues. Germline V gene sequence: CDR1 SGHKS, CDR2 YYEKEE (reference sequence). CDR3 residues: CASSLGLAGQSYNEQFF. The CDR3 bases are TGTGCCAGCAGCTTGGGACTAGCGGGACAATCCTACAATGAGCAGTTCTTC.

The chain has TRBV12-3 or TRBV12-4 and TRBJ1-1; no clear D gene. The CDR3 length is 12 residues. Trimming took off 3 bases at V and 8 bases at J, with 10 bases between the two ends. The CDR3 DNA reads as TGTGCCAGCAGTTTTGGGCAGAAAGAAGCTTTCTTT. Translated: CASSFGQKEAFF.

Only one count was recorded for this clone. The rearrangement uses TRBV9 and TRBJ1-3; tentative D call: TRBD1 (6 bases). Germline CDR1 is SGDLS and CDR2 is YYNGEE. Trimming shortened V by 2 bases and J by 1 base, and 10 bases separated the two germline ends. The CDR3 is 15 residues long. The CDR3 DNA reads as TGTGCCAGCAGCGTGGGCAGGGGATCTGGAAACACCATATATTTT. It specifies CASSVGRGSGNTIYF.

The genes are TRBV5-6 and TRBJ2-1, with 13 bases fitting TRBD2. With 2 bases clipped from V and 2 bases from J, the junction kept 10 bases outside the gene matches. Germline CDR1 SGHDT, CDR2 YYEEEE. The CDR3 is 19 amino acids. The CDR3 spells CASSLRTSGGAWAYNEQFF. The CDR3, as DNA: TGTGCCAGCAGCTTACGGACTAGCGGGGGAGCCTGGGCCTACAATGAGCAGTTCTTC.

This rearrangement joins TRBV19 to TRBJ2-6; 9 bases are shared with TRBD1. The J segment lost 1 base and the V segment lost 0 bases, leaving 13 bases of the junction unmatched. The CDR3 totals 21 residues. Germline assignment: CDR1 LNHDA and CDR2 SQIVND (reference sequence). The CDR3 region has the DNA TGTGCCAGTAGTATAGATCGGGGACAGGGTTATTGGGGATCTGGGGCCAACGTCCTGACTTTC. Residues: CASSIDRGQGYWGSGANVLTF. Together with reference TRBV19 and TRBJ2-6, the CDR3 gives the full variable domain: DGGITQSPKYLFRKEGQNVTLSCEQNLNHDAMYWYRQDPGQGLRLIYYSQIVNDFQKGDIAEGYSVSREKKESFPLTVTSAQKNPTAFYLCASSIDRGQGYWGSGANVLTFGAGSRLTVL.

V is TRBV5-4 and J is TRBJ1-2; 8 bases fit TRBD1. The CDR3 runs to 14 residues. Trimming removed 3 bases from V and 6 bases from J; junction bases left unmatched: 7. CDR1 is SGHNT and CDR2 is YYREEE in the germline V gene (reference sequence). Here the CDR3 reads CASSSPGQEHGYTF. The CDR3 bases are TGTGCCAGCAGCTCCCCGGGACAGGAACATGGCTACACCTTC.

The chain employs TRBV5-8 and TRBJ2-7; 8 nucleotides line up with TRBD2. Germline V gene sequence: CDR1 SGHTS, CDR2 YDEGEE. V shed 0 bases, J shed 3 bases, and the junction held 8 bases outside the gene matches. The CDR3 runs 16 residues. The CDR3 spells CASSLGPSGRLYEQYF. The DNA of the CDR3 is TGTGCCAGCAGCTTGGGGCCTAGCGGGCGTCTCTACGAGCAGTACTTC.

The V and J genes are TRBV19 and TRBJ2-1; TRBD2 is a possible D gene (7 bases). Germline CDR1 reads LNHDA; CDR2 reads SQIVND (reference sequence). V lost 4 bases and J 2 bases, leaving 12 bases between the germline ends. The CDR3 length is 15 residues. The CDR3 region has the DNA TGTGCCAGTAGTACCTGGGGGGGCACCTACAATGAGCAGTTCTTC. Translated, it gives CASSTWGGTYNEQFF.

The chain links TRBV10-3 to TRBJ1-3; possible D gene TRBD1, 6 bases. This CDR3 is built from 16 residues. From germline, CDR1 is ENHRY and CDR2 SYGVKD. Trimming removed 1 base from V and 8 bases from J, with 18 bases in between. CDR3 loop: CAISEFVQTGGDTIYF. Written as DNA, the CDR3 is TGTGCCATCAGTGAGTTTGTTCAGACAGGCGGGGACACCATATATTTT.

This chain links TRBV4-3 with TRBJ1-2; no definite D call. The V gene's germline CDR1 is LGHNA and CDR2 YSLEER. The CDR3 loop spans 15 amino acids. V was trimmed by 4 bases and J by 4 bases, leaving 16 bases between them. The CDR3 DNA is TGCGCCAGCAGCCTCGAGGGTAACAGCTTCTATGGCTACACCTTC. Its protein is CASSLEGNSFYGYTF.

CDR3 bases: TGCAGCGTTGAAGAAGATAGCAGGCCAGCTTTCTTT. It codes for CSVEEDSRPAFF. The rearrangement joins TRBV29-1 to TRBJ1-1; no clear D. From germline, CDR1 is SQVTM and CDR2 ANQGSEA. The V end lost 0 bases, the J end lost 10 bases, and 12 bases lay between the germline ends. There are 12 residues in the CDR3.

This clone was observed a few times. The chain recombines TRBV20-1 with TRBJ1-2, with a possible D match to TRBD1 (5 bases). Germline lookup yields CDR1 DFQATT and CDR2 SNEGSKA (reference sequence). The CDR3 spans 11 residues. V lost 6 bases, J lost 6 bases, and 11 bases lay in between. The CDR3 DNA sequence: TGCAGTGCGTTACGGGACGATGGCTACACCTTC. Translated, it gives CSALRDDGYTF.

The gene calls are TRBV5-5 and TRBJ1-2; D is possibly TRBD1 (6 bases). This CDR3 contains 12 residues. Trimming removed 0 bases from V and 8 bases from J, with 8 bases in between. CDR1 and CDR2 (germline): SGHKS, YYEKEE (reference sequence). CDR3 protein: CASSLGRGGYTF. The CDR3 nucleotides read TGTGCCAGCAGCTTGGGCAGGGGAGGCTACACCTTC.

This chain uses TRBV23-1 with TRBJ1-3; maybe TRBD1 (6 bases). TRBV23-1 is treated as an ORF (open reading frame) with a function not yet certain. V was pared by 3 bases and J by 6 bases, with 15 bases between. The CDR3 is made up of 15 amino acids. CDR3 protein: CASSHKGGVANTIYF. The DNA of the CDR3 is TGCGCCAGCAGTCACAAAGGGGGGGTCGCAAACACCATATATTTT.

This sequence joins TRBV30 and TRBJ2-1; D remains ambiguous. V lost 5 bases to trimming and J lost 10 bases, with 15 bases between them. Germline V CDR1 and CDR2: GTSNPN, SVGIG (reference sequence). CDR3 length equals 12 residues. DNA of the CDR3: TGTGCCTGGCGTCCTACAAGAAACGAGCAGTTCTTC. As protein: CAWRPTRNEQFF.

CDR3 nucleotides: TGTGCCAGCAGCTTTGTACAGGGTAAACTGTTTTTT. Its translation: CASSFVQGKLFF. The rearrangement joins TRBV7-9 to TRBJ1-4; D is perhaps TRBD1 (6 bases). Germline lookup yields CDR1 SEHNR and CDR2 FQNEAQ (reference sequence). With 3 bases removed from V and 11 bases from J, the gap between germline ends came to 10 bases. CDR3 length equals 12 residues.

CDR3 sequence: CASSQGWRLAGGRPITDTQYF. DNA for the CDR3: TGTGCCAGCAGCCAAGGGTGGAGACTAGCGGGGGGCCGCCCGATCACAGATACGCAGTATTTT. This rearrangement joins TRBV4-2 to TRBJ2-3, with 13 bases identical to TRBD2. This CDR3 is built from 21 residues. Germline assignment: CDR1 LGHNA and CDR2 YNFKEQ. V lost 1 base and J lost 2; bases outside the gene matches: 15.

V usage is TRBV7-9 and J usage is TRBJ1-6; D not resolved. The CDR3 length is 12 residues. The V and J ends lost 4 bases and 7 bases respectively, with 5 bases between them. Per germline, CDR1 SEHNR and CDR2 FQNEAQ (reference sequence). CDR3 DNA sequence: TGTGCCAGCAGCTCTGTCAATTCACCCCTCCACTTT. Its translation is CASSSVNSPLHF.

This clone was counted between two and nine times. This chain joins TRBV4-2 and TRBJ1-2; 8 bases match TRBD1. Germline assignment: CDR1 LGHNA and CDR2 YNFKEQ. The CDR3 totals 15 residues. V was clipped by 7 bases and J by 2 bases; unmatched bases: 9. For the CDR3, the DNA is TGTGCCAGCAAGAACGACAGGGGAAGGAACTATGGCTACACCTTC. It codes for CASKNDRGRNYGYTF.

This chain connects TRBV5-4 to TRBJ2-7, with a tentative D call TRBD1 (6 bases). This CDR3 contains 14 residues. The ends were cut back, 0 bases at V and 7 bases at J, with 14 bases in the middle. Germline V gene sequence: CDR1 SGHNT, CDR2 YYREEE (reference sequence). DNA for the CDR3: TGTGCCAGCAGCTTGGCGGCAGGGGCGGAAGAGCAGTACTTC. Translated, it gives CASSLAAGAEEQYF.

The chain couples TRBV6-9 to TRBJ2-5; 11 bases align to TRBD2. The germline gives CDR1 MNHGY, CDR2 SVAAGI. This CDR3 spans 19 amino acids. V was pared by 11 bases and J by 2 bases, with 22 bases of the junction left unmatched. CDR3 region: CALGGMSSGRADPQETQYF. The CDR3 bases are TGTGCCCTCGGAGGGATGAGTAGCGGGAGGGCCGATCCTCAAGAGACCCAGTACTTC.

The J gene is TRBJ2-5, the V gene TRBV19; D remains unclear. CDR1 is LNHDA, CDR2 SQIVND, per germline (reference sequence). Deletions cut 1 base from V and 5 bases from J, with 8 bases between. There are 13 residues in the CDR3. DNA for the CDR3: TGTGCCAGTAGTATAGTTTCTCTTGAGACCCAGTACTTC. Its translation: CASSIVSLETQYF.

This clone came up a few times. The chain combines TRBV4-2 with TRBJ2-1; no definite D call. The ends were cut back, 0 bases at V and 8 bases at J, with 8 bases in the middle. This CDR3 region has 13 residues. Germline V CDR1 and CDR2: LGHNA, YNFKEQ. CDR3 sequence: CASSQEQGHEQFF. The CDR3 DNA reads as TGTGCCAGCAGCCAAGAACAAGGTCATGAGCAGTTCTTC.

This chain links TRBV7-4 with TRBJ1-6, with D possibly matching TRBD1 (5 bases). V lost 5 bases, J lost 5 bases, and 13 bases lay in between. CDR1 is SGHVT and CDR2 is SQSDAQ in the germline V gene. The CDR3 is 15 residues long. The CDR3 sequence is CASSEQGTDNSPLHF. DNA for the CDR3: TGTGCCAGCAGCGAGCAGGGAACGGATAATTCACCCCTCCACTTT.

The rearrangement uses TRBV6-5 and TRBJ1-1, with TRBD1 matching 7 bases. Per the germline V gene, CDR1 is MNHEY and CDR2 is SVGAGI. Trimming cost V 8 bases and J 9 bases; bases outside gene matches: 12. The length of the CDR3 is 13 residues. This CDR3 reads CASAPPGTDKAFF. The CDR3 DNA reads TGTGCCAGCGCCCCCCCCGGGACAGACAAAGCTTTCTTT.

The chain employs TRBV7-3 and TRBJ2-2; D is uncertain. Germline loops: CDR1 SGHTA, CDR2 FQGTGA. The CDR3 contains 16 residues. Between the trimmed V and J ends, which lost 5 bases and 0 bases, there was a span of 13 bases. The CDR3 here is CASSPLGSANTGELFF. The CDR3 nucleotides are TGTGCCAGCAGCCCCTTGGGGTCTGCGAACACCGGGGAGCTGTTTTTT. The full variable domain, in which reference TRBV7-3 and TRBJ2-2 provide the parts outside the CDR3, is GAGVSQTPSNKVTEKGKYVELRCDPISGHTALYWYRQSLGQGPEFLIYFQGTGAADDSGLPNDRFFAVRPEGSVSTLKIQRTERGDSAVYLCASSPLGSANTGELFFGEGSRLTVL.

CDR3 residues: CASSPGQRTYGYTF. The CDR3 DNA follows: TGTGCCAGCAGCCCGGGACAGAGAACCTATGGCTACACCTTC. This chain joins TRBV6-5 and TRBJ1-2; TRBD1 agrees at 7 bases. The CDR3 runs to 14 residues. V gave up 6 bases and J gave up 4 bases; unmatched junction bases: 8. The germline CDR1 and CDR2 sequences are MNHEY and SVGAGI.

The CDR3 region is CASRLLDRTPEGYTF. Written as DNA, the CDR3 is TGTGCCAGTAGGCTCCTCGACAGGACCCCGGAAGGCTACACCTTC. The chain links TRBV19 to TRBJ1-2, with a weak D call TRBD1 (6 bases). The V gene lost 6 bases and the J gene lost 8 bases, with 22 bases spanning the gap. Germline loops: CDR1 LNHDA, CDR2 SQIVND (reference sequence). The CDR3 runs to 15 residues.

The chain employs TRBV6-2 or TRBV6-3 and TRBJ2-2, with a weak D call TRBD1 (5 bases). The CDR3 has 14 residues. V dropped 2 bases and J dropped 2 bases, with 6 bases sitting between them. Per the germline V gene, CDR1 is MNHEY and CDR2 is SVGEGT. The CDR3 loop is CASSYGANTGELFF. The CDR3, as DNA: TGTGCCAGCAGTTACGGGGCCAACACCGGGGAGCTGTTTTTT.

This chain uses TRBV27 with TRBJ2-1, with D unclear. Trimming pared 9 bases from V and 8 bases from J, leaving 11 bases between. The CDR3 is made up of 11 amino acids. CDR1 is MNHEY and CDR2 is SMNVEV in the germline V gene (reference sequence). The chain's CDR3 is CASGILDEQFF. For the CDR3, the DNA is TGTGCCAGTGGGATCTTAGATGAGCAGTTCTTC.

This sequence joins TRBV21-1 and TRBJ1-1. TRBV21-1 is described as a pseudogene. This CDR3 contains 15 residues. CDR3 sequence reads: CASSSPRHPNTEAFF. DNA of the CDR3: TGTGCCAGCAGCAGCCCTAGACACCCGAACACTGAAGCTTTCTTT.